This T cell receptor beta chain appears in the sequencing data of a study of shared clonotypes between healthy human individuals. Study findings and constraints: The study drew on few donors, limiting represented genetic and exposure-history diversity.

The CDR3 covers 15 residues. CDR1 and CDR2 (germline): MRHNA, SNTAGT. The V and J ends lost 4 bases and 0 bases respectively, with 10 bases between them. Each sorted subset replicate got 200 ng genomic DNA, roughly 30,000 genomes. Generated by immunoSEQ multiplex PCR, the TCRdb table keeps only in-frame clones and is missing some. The sample consists of some 2,400,000 clones, roughly 95% of them appearing once. With regard to this clone: As yet, its antigen is unknown.

Sequenced: naive CD4+ T cells sorted from blood. The subset is: CD45RA+ positively selected. This rearrangement joins TRBV6-4 to TRBJ2-1; D remains ambiguous. The source of this sequence is a man younger than 35 in good health. The CDR3 nucleotides read TGTGCCAGCAGTGTGGGTGCGAGCTCCTACAATGAGCAGTTCTTC. This translates into CASSVGASSYNEQFF.